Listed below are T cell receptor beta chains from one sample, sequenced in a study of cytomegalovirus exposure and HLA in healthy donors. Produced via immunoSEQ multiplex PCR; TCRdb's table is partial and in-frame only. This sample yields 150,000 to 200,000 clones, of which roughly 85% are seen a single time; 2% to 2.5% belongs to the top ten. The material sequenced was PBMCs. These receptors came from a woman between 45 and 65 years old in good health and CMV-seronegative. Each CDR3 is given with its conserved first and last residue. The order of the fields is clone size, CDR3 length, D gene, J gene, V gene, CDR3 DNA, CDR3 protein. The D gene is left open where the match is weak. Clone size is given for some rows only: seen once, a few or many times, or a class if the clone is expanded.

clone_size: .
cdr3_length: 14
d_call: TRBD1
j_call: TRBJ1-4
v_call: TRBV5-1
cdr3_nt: TGCGCCAGCAGCCTCCGACAGGGGAGGGAGAAACTGTTTTTT
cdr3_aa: CASSLRQGREKLFF

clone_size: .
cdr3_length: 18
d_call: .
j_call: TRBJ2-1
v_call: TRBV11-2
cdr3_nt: TGTGCCAGCAGCTTAGGGACAGCGTTCATCAGCTCCTACAATGAGCAGTTCTTC
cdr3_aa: CASSLGTAFISSYNEQFF

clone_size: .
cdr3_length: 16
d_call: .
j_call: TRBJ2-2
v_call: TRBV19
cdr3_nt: TGTGCCAGTTTCATACGTGGGGGCCGCGACACCGGGGAGCTGTTTTTT
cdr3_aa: CASFIRGGRDTGELFF

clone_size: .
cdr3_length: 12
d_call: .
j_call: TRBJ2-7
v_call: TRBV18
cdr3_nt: TGTGCCAGCTCACCCCGACTCTACGAGCAGTACTTC
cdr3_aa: CASSPRLYEQYF

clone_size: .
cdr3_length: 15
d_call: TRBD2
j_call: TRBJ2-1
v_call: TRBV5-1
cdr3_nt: TGCGCCAGCAGCCAACAAGGACTAGAGCGTGATGAGCAGTTCTTC
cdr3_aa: CASSQQGLERDEQFF

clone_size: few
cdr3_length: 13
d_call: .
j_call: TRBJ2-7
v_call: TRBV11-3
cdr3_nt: TGTGCCAGCAGCTTAGAGCCCAGCTACGAGCAGTACTTC
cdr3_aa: CASSLEPSYEQYF

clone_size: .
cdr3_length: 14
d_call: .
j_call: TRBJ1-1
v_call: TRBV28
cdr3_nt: TGTGCCAGCAGACCGGGATCAGCAACAACTGAAGCTTTCTTT
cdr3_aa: CASRPGSATTEAFF

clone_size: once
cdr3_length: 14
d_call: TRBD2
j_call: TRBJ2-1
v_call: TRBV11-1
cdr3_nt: TGTGCCAGCAGCTTAGGACTAGCGGGACTTGAGCAGTTCTTC
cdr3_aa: CASSLGLAGLEQFF

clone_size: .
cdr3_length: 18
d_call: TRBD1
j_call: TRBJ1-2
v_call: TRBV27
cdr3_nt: TGTGCCAGCAGTTCCATATTCCCGCGGGACAGGGGGTATGATGGCTACACCTTC
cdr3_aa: CASSSIFPRDRGYDGYTF

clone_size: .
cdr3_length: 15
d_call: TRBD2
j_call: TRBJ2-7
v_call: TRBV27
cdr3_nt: TGTGCCAGCAGTTTAATGGCTAGCGGAACCTACGAGCAGTACTTC
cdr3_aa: CASSLMASGTYEQYF

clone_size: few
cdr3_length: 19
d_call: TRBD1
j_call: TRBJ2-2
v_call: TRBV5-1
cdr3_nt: TGCGCCAGCAGCTTAGATGGGACAGGGGGCCGACTACTCACCGGGGAGCTGTTTTTT
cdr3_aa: CASSLDGTGGRLLTGELFF

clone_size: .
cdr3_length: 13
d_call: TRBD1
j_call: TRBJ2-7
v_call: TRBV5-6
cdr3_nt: TGTGCCAGCAGACAGGGGGCGACCTACGAGCAGTACTTC
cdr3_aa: CASRQGATYEQYF

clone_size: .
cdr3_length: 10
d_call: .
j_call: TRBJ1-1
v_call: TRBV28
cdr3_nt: TGTGCCAGCGTATCGAGGGCGGCTTTCTTT
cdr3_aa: CASVSRAAFF

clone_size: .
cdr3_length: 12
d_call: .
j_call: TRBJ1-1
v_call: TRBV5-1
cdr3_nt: TGCGCCAGCAGTAATTCGAACACTGAAGCTTTCTTT
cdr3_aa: CASSNSNTEAFF

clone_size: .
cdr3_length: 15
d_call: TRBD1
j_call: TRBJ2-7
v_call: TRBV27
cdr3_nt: TGTGCCAGCAGTGACCCCGGACAGGTCGCCGGCGAGCAGTACTTC
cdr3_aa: CASSDPGQVAGEQYF

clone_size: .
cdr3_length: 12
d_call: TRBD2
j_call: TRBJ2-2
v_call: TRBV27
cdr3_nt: TGTGCCAGCAGGCCGCGCGGGGGGGTGCTGTTTTTT
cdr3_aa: CASRPRGGVLFF

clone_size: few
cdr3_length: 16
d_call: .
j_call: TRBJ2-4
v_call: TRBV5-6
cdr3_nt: TGTGCCAGCAGCCAAGGACAGCCCCTAGCCAAAAACATTCAGTACTTC
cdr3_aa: CASSQGQPLAKNIQYF

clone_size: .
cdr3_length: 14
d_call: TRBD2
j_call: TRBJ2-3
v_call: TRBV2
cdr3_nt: TGTGCCAGCGCACCAAGCGGGAGCTCAGATACGCAGTATTTT
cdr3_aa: CASAPSGSSDTQYF

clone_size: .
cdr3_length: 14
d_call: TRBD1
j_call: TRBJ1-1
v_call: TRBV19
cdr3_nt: TGTGCCAGTAGTCTACAGGGGGCGGGCACTGAAGCTTTCTTT
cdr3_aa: CASSLQGAGTEAFF

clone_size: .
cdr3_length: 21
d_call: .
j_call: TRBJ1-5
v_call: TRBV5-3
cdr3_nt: TGTGCCAGAAGCGTAAACCCGCGGGGGCACCCTGGGTTCCCTAGCAATCAGCCCCAGCATTTT
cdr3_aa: CARSVNPRGHPGFPSNQPQHF

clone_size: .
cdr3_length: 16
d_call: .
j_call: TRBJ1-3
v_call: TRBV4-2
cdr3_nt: TGTGCCAGCAGCCAAGATCTCAGGGCTGCGGGAAACACCATATATTTT
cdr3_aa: CASSQDLRAAGNTIYF

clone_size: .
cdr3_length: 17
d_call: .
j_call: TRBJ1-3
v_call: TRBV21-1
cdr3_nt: TGTGCCAGCAGCAAAGTCCCCTCAAAGAGCTCTGGAAACACCATATATTTT
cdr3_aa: CASSKVPSKSSGNTIYF

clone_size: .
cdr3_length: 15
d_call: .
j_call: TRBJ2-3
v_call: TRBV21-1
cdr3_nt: TGTGCCAGCAGCAAAGTCAAGCGGGAGACAGATACGCAGTATTTT
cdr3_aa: CASSKVKRETDTQYF

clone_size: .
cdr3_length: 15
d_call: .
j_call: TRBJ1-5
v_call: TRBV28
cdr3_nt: TGTGCCAGCACCCAAGGCGGGAGGGCAGCTCAGCCCCAGCATTTT
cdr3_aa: CASTQGGRAAQPQHF

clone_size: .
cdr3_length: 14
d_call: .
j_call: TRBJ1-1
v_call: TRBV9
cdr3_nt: TGTGCCAGCAGCGTAGGTGCTATGAACACTGAAGCTTTCTTT
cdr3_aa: CASSVGAMNTEAFF

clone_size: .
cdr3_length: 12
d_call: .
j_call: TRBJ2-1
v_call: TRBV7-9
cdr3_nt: TGTTCCAGCAGCAGTAGCTACAATGAGCAGTTCTTC
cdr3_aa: CSSSSSYNEQFF

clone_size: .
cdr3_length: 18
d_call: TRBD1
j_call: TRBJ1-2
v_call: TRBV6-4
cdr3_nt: TGTGCCAGCAGCCCTAACCGCGGGACAGGGTTCGAGAACTATGGCTACACCTTC
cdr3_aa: CASSPNRGTGFENYGYTF

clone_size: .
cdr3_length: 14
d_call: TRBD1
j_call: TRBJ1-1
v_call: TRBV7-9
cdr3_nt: TGTGCCAGCAGCTTTACAGGGGTGAACACTGAAGCTTTCTTT
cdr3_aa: CASSFTGVNTEAFF

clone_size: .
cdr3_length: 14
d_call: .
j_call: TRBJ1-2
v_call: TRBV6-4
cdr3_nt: TGTGCCAGCAGTCGAACAGTTTCGAGCTATGGCTACACCTTC
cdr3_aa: CASSRTVSSYGYTF

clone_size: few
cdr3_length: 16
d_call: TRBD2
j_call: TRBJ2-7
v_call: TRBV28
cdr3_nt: TGTGCCAGCAGTAACAGCGGGAGAAGGGAATCCTACGAGCAGTACTTC
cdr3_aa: CASSNSGRRESYEQYF

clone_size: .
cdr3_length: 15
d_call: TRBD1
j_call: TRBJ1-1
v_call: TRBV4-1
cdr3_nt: TGCGCCAGCAGCCAGATGGGACAGGGGGGCACTGAAGCTTTCTTT
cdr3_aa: CASSQMGQGGTEAFF